This TCR beta chain came from a study of cytomegalovirus exposure and HLA in healthy donors. In the case of this clone: The antigen is undetermined.

V lost 0 bases to trimming and J lost 4 bases; unmatched junction nucleotides: 6. From germline, CDR1 is ENHRY and CDR2 SYGVKD. This CDR3 has 17 residues. PCR employed 60 Vbeta and 13 Jbeta primers. Method: immunoSEQ multiplex PCR; TCRdb's copy keeps in-frame clones and lacks some. The sample records approximately 110,000 clones, roughly 76% being singletons. Points from the study as a whole: Further analysis was carried out later, and it showed several of the most significant clusters appearing linked to common viral pathogens. CMV serostatus stood as the only immune exposure information on hand. In a later analysis, TCR association rates varied by HLA locus: DRB1 most, HLA-C fewest. An analysis was carried out at a later point. It showed that HLA-associated TCR beta chains were more clonally expanded than equally common non-associated chains.

The rearrangement uses TRBV10-3 and TRBJ2-2, with 9 bases aligning to TRBD2. This clonotype originated in a woman aged 45-59 years in good health and CMV-seropositive. Material: PBMCs. CDR3 DNA: TGTGCCATCAGTGAGTCGGTTGCGGGGGGGACCACCGGGGAGCTGTTTTTT. Translating it yields CAISESVAGGTTGELFF.